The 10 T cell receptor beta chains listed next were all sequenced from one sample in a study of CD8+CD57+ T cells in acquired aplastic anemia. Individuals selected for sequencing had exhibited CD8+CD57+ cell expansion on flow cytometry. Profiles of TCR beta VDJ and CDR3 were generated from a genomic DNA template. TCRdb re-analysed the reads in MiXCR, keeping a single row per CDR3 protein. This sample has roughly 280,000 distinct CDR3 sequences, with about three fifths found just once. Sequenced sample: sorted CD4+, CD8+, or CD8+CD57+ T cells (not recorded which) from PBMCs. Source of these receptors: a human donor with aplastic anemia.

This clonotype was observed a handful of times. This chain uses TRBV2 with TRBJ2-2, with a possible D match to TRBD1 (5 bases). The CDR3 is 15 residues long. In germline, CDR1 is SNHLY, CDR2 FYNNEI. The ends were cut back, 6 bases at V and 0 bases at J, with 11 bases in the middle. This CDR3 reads CASRFWTTNTGELFF. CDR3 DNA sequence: TGTGCCAGCAGGTTTTGGACAACGAACACCGGGGAGCTGTTTTTT.

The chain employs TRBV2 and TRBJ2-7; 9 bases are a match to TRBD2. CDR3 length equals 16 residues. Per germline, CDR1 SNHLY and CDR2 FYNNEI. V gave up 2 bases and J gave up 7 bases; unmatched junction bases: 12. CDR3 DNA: TGTGCCAGCAGTGAATTCGGGGTAGCGGGAGTGGAAGAGCAGTACTTC. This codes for CASSEFGVAGVEEQYF.

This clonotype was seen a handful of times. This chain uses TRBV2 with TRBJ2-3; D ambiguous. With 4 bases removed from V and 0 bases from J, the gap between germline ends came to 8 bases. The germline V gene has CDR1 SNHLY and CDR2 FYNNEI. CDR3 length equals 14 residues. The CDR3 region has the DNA TGTGCCAGCAGTGGACTCACTAGCACAGATACGCAGTATTTT. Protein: CASSGLTSTDTQYF. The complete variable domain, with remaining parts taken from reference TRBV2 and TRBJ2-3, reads EPEVTQTPSHQVTQMGQEVILRCVPISNHLYFYWYRQILGQKVEFLVSFYNNEISEKSEIFDDQFSVERPDGSNFTLKIRSTKLEDSAMYFCASSGLTSTDTQYFGPGTRLTVL.

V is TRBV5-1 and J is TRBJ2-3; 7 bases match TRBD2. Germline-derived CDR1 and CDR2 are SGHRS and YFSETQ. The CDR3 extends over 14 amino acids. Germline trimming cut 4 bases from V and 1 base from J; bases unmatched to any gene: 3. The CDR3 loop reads CASSPAGRTDTQYF. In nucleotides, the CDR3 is TGCGCCAGCAGCCCAGCGGGACGCACAGATACGCAGTATTTT. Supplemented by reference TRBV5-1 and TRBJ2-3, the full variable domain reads KAGVTQTPRYLIKTRGQQVTLSCSPISGHRSVSWYQQTPGQGLQFLFEYFSETQRNKGNFPGRFSGRQFSNSRSEMNVSTLELGDSALYLCASSPAGRTDTQYFGPGTRLTVL.

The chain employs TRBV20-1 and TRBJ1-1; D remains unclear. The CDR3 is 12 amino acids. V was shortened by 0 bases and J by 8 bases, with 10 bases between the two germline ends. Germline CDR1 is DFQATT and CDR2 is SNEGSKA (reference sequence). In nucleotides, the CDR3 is TGCAGTGCTAGAGATGCCGGCCGAGAAGCTTTCTTT. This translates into CSARDAGREAFF.

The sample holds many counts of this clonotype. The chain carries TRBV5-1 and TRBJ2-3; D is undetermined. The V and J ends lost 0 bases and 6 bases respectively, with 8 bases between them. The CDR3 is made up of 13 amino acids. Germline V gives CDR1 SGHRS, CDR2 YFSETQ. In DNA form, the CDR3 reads TGCGCCAGCAGCTTGGAAAGGCGCGATACGCAGTATTTT. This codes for CASSLERRDTQYF. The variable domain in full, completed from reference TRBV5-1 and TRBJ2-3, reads KAGVTQTPRYLIKTRGQQVTLSCSPISGHRSVSWYQQTPGQGLQFLFEYFSETQRNKGNFPGRFSGRQFSNSRSEMNVSTLELGDSALYLCASSLERRDTQYFGPGTRLTVL.

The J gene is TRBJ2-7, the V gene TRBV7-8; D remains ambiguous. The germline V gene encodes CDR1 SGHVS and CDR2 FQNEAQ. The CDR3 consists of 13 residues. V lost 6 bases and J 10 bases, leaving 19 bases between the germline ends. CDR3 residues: CASSRDPIGPQYF. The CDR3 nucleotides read TGTGCCAGCAGTCGAGATCCGATAGGACCCCAGTACTTC. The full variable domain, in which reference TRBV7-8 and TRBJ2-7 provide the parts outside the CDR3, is GAGVSQSPRYKVAKRGQDVALRCDPISGHVSLFWYQQALGQGPEFLTYFQNEAQLDKSGLPSDRFFAERPEGSVSTLKIQRTQQEDSAVYLCASSRDPIGPQYFGPGTRLTVT.

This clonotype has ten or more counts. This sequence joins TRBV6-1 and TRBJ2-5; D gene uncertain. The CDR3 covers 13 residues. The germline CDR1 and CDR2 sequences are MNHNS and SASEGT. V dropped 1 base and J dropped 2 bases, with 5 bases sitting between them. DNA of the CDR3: TGTGCCAGCAGTGAAGTGGAGCAAGAGACCCAGTACTTC. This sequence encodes CASSEVEQETQYF.

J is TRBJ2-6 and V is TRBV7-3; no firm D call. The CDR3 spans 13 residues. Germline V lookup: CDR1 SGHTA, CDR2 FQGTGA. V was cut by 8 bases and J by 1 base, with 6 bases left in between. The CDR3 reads CASAPSGANVLTF. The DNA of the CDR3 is TGTGCCAGCGCGCCTTCTGGGGCCAACGTCCTGACTTTC.

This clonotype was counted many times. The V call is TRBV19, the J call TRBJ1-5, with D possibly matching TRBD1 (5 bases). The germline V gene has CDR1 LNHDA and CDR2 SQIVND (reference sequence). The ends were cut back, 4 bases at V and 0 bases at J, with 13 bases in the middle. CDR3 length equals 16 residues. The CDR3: CASSNLRGFSNQPQHF. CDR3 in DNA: TGTGCCAGTAGTAATTTAAGGGGATTTAGCAATCAGCCCCAGCATTTT.